The 26 T cell receptor beta chains below all came from one sample that was sequenced in a study of CD8 T cells in ankylosing spondylitis. TCRdb independently ran MiXCR on the 5' RACE reads; one entry per CDR3 protein. Of under 250,000 distinct CDR3 sequences listed, more than 25% are singletons. Sequenced: blood, either unsorted or a sorted T cell fraction (not recorded which). The receptors here all came from a male donor with ankylosing spondylitis or in good health (not recorded which).

This clonotype was counted only a few times. The V gene is TRBV6-1, the J gene TRBJ1-2, with D possibly TRBD1 on 6 matching bases. The CDR3 loop spans 14 amino acids. V was cut by 6 bases and J by 2 bases, with 13 bases left in between. CDR1 and CDR2 from the germline V gene are MNHNS and SASEGT. DNA for the CDR3: TGTGCCAGCAGCCATCCGGACAGCAACTATGGCTACACCTTC. It translates to CASSHPDSNYGYTF.

V gene TRBV10-2 combines with J gene TRBJ2-1, with TRBD2 matching 8 bases. Trimming at V came to 0 bases and at J to 4 bases, leaving 8 bases not matched to a gene. The CDR3 is 17 amino acids. The germline gives CDR1 WSHSY, CDR2 SAAADI. The DNA for the CDR3 is TGCGCCAGCAGTGAGTCGAGAGCGGGGGCCCTATACAATGAGCAGTTCTTC. It encodes CASSESRAGALYNEQFF.

This clonotype was counted ten times or more. The J gene is TRBJ2-5, the V gene TRBV10-3; no definite D call. The germline V gene has CDR1 ENHRY and CDR2 SYGVKD. This CDR3 has 15 amino acids. V lost 0 bases to trimming and J lost 2 bases, with 10 bases between them. The chain's CDR3 is CAISESRQVQETQYF. In nucleotides, the CDR3 is TGTGCCATCAGTGAGTCGCGGCAGGTGCAAGAGACCCAGTACTTC.

This clonotype showed up many times. The chain recombines TRBV7-6 with TRBJ1-4, with TRBD1 as a possible D gene (5 bases). The CDR3 is 13 amino acids. V was pared by 6 bases and J by 1 base, with 6 bases between. The germline V gene has CDR1 SGHVS and CDR2 FNYEAQ. For the CDR3, the DNA is TGTGCCAGCAGTCAGGGAACTAATGAAAAACTGTTTTTT. The encoded protein is CASSQGTNEKLFF.

This clonotype was seen a handful of times. One junction end does not reproduce the germline sequence, and a read error may be involved. The rearrangement uses TRBV12-3 or TRBV12-4 and TRBJ2-3, with D tentatively TRBD1 (6 bases). This CDR3 has 13 residues. DNA for the CDR3: TGTGCCAGCAGTTTCCCGGACAGAAGGACTGTTATTTTT. Translated, it gives CASSFPDRRTVIF.

V is TRBV28 and J is TRBJ1-5, with D perhaps TRBD1 (6 bases). From germline, CDR1 is MDHEN and CDR2 SYDVKM. The CDR3 is made up of 16 amino acids. V dropped 3 bases and J dropped 0 bases, with 12 bases sitting between them. The CDR3 DNA sequence: TGTGCCAGCAGTTTCGGTGGGACATATAGCAATCAGCCCCAGCATTTT. As protein: CASSFGGTYSNQPQHF.

The rearrangement uses TRBV30 and TRBJ2-1, with TRBD2 identical over 7 bases. Germline V gene lookup returns CDR1 GTSNPN and CDR2 SVGIG (reference sequence). The CDR3 has 14 residues. Trimming at V came to 0 bases and at J to 8 bases, leaving 7 bases not matched to a gene. In DNA form, the CDR3 reads TGTGCCTGGAGTGTAAGAAAGGGAGGGGATGAGCAGTTCTTC. This encodes CAWSVRKGGDEQFF. The full variable domain, completed using reference TRBV30 and TRBJ2-1, is SQTIHQWPATLVQPVGSPLSLECTVEGTSNPNLYWYRQAAGRGLQLLFYSVGIGQISSEVPQNLSASRPQDRQFILSSKKLLLSDSGFYLCAWSVRKGGDEQFFGPGTRLTVL.

The sample holds many counts of this clonotype. This chain joins TRBV5-1 and TRBJ2-3; 7 bases are a match to TRBD2. The CDR3 has 13 residues. Germline lookup yields CDR1 SGHRS and CDR2 YFSETQ. The junction had 0 bases not matched to a gene; V was cut back by 4 bases and J by 1 base. In DNA form, the CDR3 reads TGCGCCAGCAGCCGGGGGGGCACAGATACGCAGTATTTT. Translating it yields CASSRGGTDTQYF.

This clonotype was seen more than once but under ten times. V gene TRBV3-1 combines with J gene TRBJ1-1; no reliable D call. The CDR3 runs to 12 residues. Deletions cut 5 bases from V and 3 bases from J, with 7 bases between. Germline CDR1 LGHDT, CDR2 YNNKEL (reference sequence). The CDR3 region is CASSNRYTEAFF. Written as DNA, the CDR3 is TGTGCCAGCAGCAACCGATACACTGAAGCTTTCTTT.

The chain recombines TRBV18 with TRBJ2-5, with 8 bases matching TRBD1. CDR1 and CDR2 (germline): KGHSH, LQKENI. The CDR3 loop spans 13 amino acids. Unmatched junction bases numbered 3, after V lost 4 bases and J lost 5 bases. CDR3 coding DNA: TGTGCCAGCTCACTACAGGGGGAGGAGACCCAGTACTTC. The encoded protein is CASSLQGEETQYF.

This chain uses TRBV4-3 with TRBJ1-2, with 9 bases matching TRBD1. The V gene end was trimmed by 1 base and the J gene end by 5 bases; junction bases not matched to a gene: 8. The CDR3 consists of 16 residues. The germline V gene encodes CDR1 LGHNA and CDR2 YSLEER. CDR3 sequence: CASSQAMDRGRYGYTF. DNA for the CDR3: TGCGCCAGCAGCCAAGCCATGGACAGGGGAAGGTATGGCTACACCTTC.

This clonotype was observed a handful of times. The chain employs TRBV6-5 and TRBJ1-1; 7 bases line up with TRBD1. Germline V gene lookup returns CDR1 MNHEY and CDR2 SVGAGI. J was trimmed by 11 bases and V by 6 bases; bases with no gene match: 9. This CDR3 region has 12 residues. CDR3 amino acids: CASSHNRGNAFF. As DNA, the CDR3 is TGTGCCAGCAGCCATAACAGGGGCAACGCTTTCTTT.

This clonotype was detected ten times or more. This sequence joins TRBV7-6 and TRBJ1-1, with 7 bases aligning to TRBD1. Per germline, CDR1 SGHVS and CDR2 FNYEAQ. The CDR3 covers 14 residues. V dropped 5 bases and J dropped 0; count of bases not matched to a gene: 3. CDR3 coding DNA: TGTGCCAGCAGCCCAGGACAGGTGAACACTGAAGCTTTCTTT. It specifies CASSPGQVNTEAFF.

This clonotype was observed at least ten times. The chain links TRBV5-1 to TRBJ2-7; 11 nucleotides agree with TRBD2. Germline V gene data show CDR1 as SGHRS and CDR2 as YFSETQ. The CDR3 sequence is 17 residues long. The ends lost 4 bases at V and 5 bases at J; junction bases unmatched: 14. CDR3 bases: TGCGCCAGCAGCCGTGCTCCTAGCGGGAGGTCGGGAGACGAGCAGTACTTC. Its protein is CASSRAPSGRSGDEQYF. Using reference TRBV5-1 and TRBJ2-7 for the parts outside the CDR3, the full variable domain is KAGVTQTPRYLIKTRGQQVTLSCSPISGHRSVSWYQQTPGQGLQFLFEYFSETQRNKGNFPGRFSGRQFSNSRSEMNVSTLELGDSALYLCASSRAPSGRSGDEQYFGPGTRLTVT.

This clonotype was recorded at least ten times. This rearrangement joins TRBV5-1 to TRBJ2-1, with D hard to call. V gave up 6 bases and J gave up 5 bases, with 15 bases separating them. CDR1 is SGHRS, CDR2 YFSETQ, per germline. The CDR3 has 14 residues. CDR3 bases: TGCGCCAGCAAGAAGGTAAAGCCGGACAATGAGCAGTTCTTC. Protein: CASKKVKPDNEQFF.

This chain connects TRBV5-1 to TRBJ2-1; 9 bases align to TRBD2. The germline V gene has CDR1 SGHRS and CDR2 YFSETQ. The CDR3 contains 17 residues. V gave up 4 bases and J gave up 6 bases; unmatched junction bases: 14. The CDR3, as DNA: TGCGCCAGCAGCAGAGTAGCGGGAGCGGGGGGCAGCAATGAGCAGTTCTTC. Residues: CASSRVAGAGGSNEQFF.

In this sample, this clonotype turned up once. The rearrangement joins TRBV2 to TRBJ1-1; 9 bases match TRBD1. Germline lookup yields CDR1 SNHLY and CDR2 FYNNEI. CDR3 length: 15 residues. J lost 2 bases, V lost 4 bases, and 5 bases had no gene match. The CDR3: CASSVIQGANTEAFF. The CDR3 DNA follows: TGTGCCAGCAGTGTTATACAGGGGGCAAACACTGAAGCTTTCTTT.

V is TRBV29-1 and J is TRBJ2-1, with 11 bases lining up with TRBD2. The ends lost 6 bases at V and 7 bases at J; junction bases unmatched: 8. The CDR3 loop spans 14 amino acids. Germline-derived CDR1 and CDR2 are SQVTM and ANQGSEA. The CDR3 is CSVPTSGSFNEQFF. The CDR3 region has the DNA TGCAGCGTGCCCACTAGCGGGAGTTTTAATGAGCAGTTCTTC.

V is TRBV5-6 and J is TRBJ2-7, with 11 positions matching TRBD2. Germline CDR1 reads SGHDT; CDR2 reads YYEEEE. The CDR3 length is 14 residues. Trimming at V came to 2 bases and at J to 2 bases, leaving 0 bases not matched to a gene. The chain's CDR3 is CASSFSGRAYEQYF. As DNA, the CDR3 is TGTGCCAGCAGCTTTAGCGGGAGGGCCTACGAGCAGTACTTC.

This clonotype was observed a few times. This chain joins TRBV5-1 and TRBJ2-1; 7 bases fit TRBD2. The CDR3 is 15 residues long. The trim removed 0 bases at V and 9 bases at J, leaving 9 bases unmatched. Germline V gene lookup returns CDR1 SGHRS and CDR2 YFSETQ. CDR3 sequence: CASSLARENSGEQFF. The CDR3 coding sequence is TGCGCCAGCAGCTTGGCGCGGGAGAATAGCGGTGAGCAGTTCTTC.

This clonotype was counted only a few times. This chain joins TRBV29-1 and TRBJ2-3; no reliable D call. The CDR3 runs 12 residues. CDR1 is SQVTM and CDR2 is ANQGSEA in the germline V gene. V lost 2 bases to trimming and J lost 1 base, with 4 bases between them. CDR3 in amino acids: CSVEPGTDTQYF. DNA of the CDR3: TGCAGCGTTGAACCAGGCACAGATACGCAGTATTTT.

V is TRBV12-3 or TRBV12-4 and J is TRBJ1-1; D uncertain. The CDR3 has 14 amino acids. Trimming stripped 1 base from V and 5 bases from J, with 11 bases between. Here the CDR3 reads CASSLGTAGTEAFF. DNA of the CDR3: TGTGCCAGCAGTTTAGGCACGGCGGGGACTGAAGCTTTCTTT.

In its sample, this clonotype was seen a few times. The CDR3 loop reads CSARDTSGRSHEQYF. CDR3 DNA: TGCAGTGCTAGAGATACTAGCGGGAGAAGCCACGAGCAGTACTTC. The chain couples TRBV20-1 to TRBJ2-7; TRBD2 agrees at 11 bases. CDR3 length: 15 residues. Trimming at V came to 0 bases and at J to 5 bases, leaving 6 bases not matched to a gene. The germline CDR1 and CDR2 sequences are DFQATT and SNEGSKA (reference sequence).

This clonotype was detected many times. J is TRBJ2-7 and V is TRBV18; TRBD1 aligns across 9 bases. CDR1 is KGHSH, CDR2 LQKENI, per germline. The CDR3 runs to 14 residues. V lost 2 bases and J lost 5; bases outside the gene matches: 4. This CDR3 is CASSPWTGVDEQYF. The CDR3 DNA reads as TGTGCCAGCTCACCATGGACAGGGGTTGACGAGCAGTACTTC.

The sample holds many counts of this clonotype. The chain uses TRBV6-1 and TRBJ1-2; TRBD1 is a possible D gene (6 bases). Germline V gives CDR1 MNHNS, CDR2 SASEGT. This CDR3 contains 17 residues. V was shortened by 4 bases and J by 4 bases, with 22 bases between the two germline ends. The CDR3 bases are TGTGCCAGCAGTGGACTGGTGGGCAGGGGAGCCCTCTATGGCTACACCTTC. This sequence encodes CASSGLVGRGALYGYTF.

This clonotype was seen many times. The rearrangement joins TRBV7-3 to TRBJ2-3; 10 nucleotides agree with TRBD2. This CDR3 has 14 amino acids. CDR1 is SGHTA and CDR2 is FQGTGA in the germline V gene. Germline trimming cut 6 bases from V and 6 bases from J; bases unmatched to any gene: 6. The CDR3 nucleotides are TGTGCCAGCAGTCCCGGGACTAGCGAGGATACGCAGTATTTT. It yields the protein CASSPGTSEDTQYF.